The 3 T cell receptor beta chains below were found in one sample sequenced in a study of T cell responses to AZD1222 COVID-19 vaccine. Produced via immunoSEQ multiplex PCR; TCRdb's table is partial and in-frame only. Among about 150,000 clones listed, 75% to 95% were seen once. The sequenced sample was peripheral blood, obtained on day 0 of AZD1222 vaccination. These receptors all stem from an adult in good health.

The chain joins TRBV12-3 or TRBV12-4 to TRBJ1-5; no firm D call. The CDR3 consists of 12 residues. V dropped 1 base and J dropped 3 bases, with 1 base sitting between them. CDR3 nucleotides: TGTGCCAGCAGTTTAGACAATCAGCCCCAGCATTTT. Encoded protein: CASSLDNQPQHF.

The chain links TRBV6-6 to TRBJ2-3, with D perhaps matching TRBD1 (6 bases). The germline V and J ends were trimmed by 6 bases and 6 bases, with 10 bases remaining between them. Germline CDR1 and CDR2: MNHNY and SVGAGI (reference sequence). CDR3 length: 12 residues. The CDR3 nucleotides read TGTGCCAGCAGGCAGGGGCTGGATACGCAGTATTTT. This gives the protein CASRQGLDTQYF.

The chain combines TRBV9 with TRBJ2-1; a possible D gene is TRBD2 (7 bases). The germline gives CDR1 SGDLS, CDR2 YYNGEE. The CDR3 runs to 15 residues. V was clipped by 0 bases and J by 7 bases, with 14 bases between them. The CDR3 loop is CASSVVGGPRNEQFF. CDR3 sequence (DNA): TGTGCCAGCAGCGTAGTGGGGGGGCCGAGGAATGAGCAGTTCTTC.